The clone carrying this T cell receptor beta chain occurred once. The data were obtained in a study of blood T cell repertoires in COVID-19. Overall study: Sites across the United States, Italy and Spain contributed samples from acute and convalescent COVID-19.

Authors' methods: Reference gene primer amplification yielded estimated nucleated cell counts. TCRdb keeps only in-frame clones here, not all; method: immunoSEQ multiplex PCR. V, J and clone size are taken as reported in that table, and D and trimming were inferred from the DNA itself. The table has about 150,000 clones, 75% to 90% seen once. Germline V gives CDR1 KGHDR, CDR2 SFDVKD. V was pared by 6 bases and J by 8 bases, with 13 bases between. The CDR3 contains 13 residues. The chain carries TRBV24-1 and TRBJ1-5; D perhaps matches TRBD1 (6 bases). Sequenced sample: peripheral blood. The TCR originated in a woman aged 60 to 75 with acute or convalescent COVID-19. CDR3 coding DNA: TGTGCCACCAGTCGGGGGGCGACGGAGCCCCAGCATTTT. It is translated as CATSRGATEPQHF.